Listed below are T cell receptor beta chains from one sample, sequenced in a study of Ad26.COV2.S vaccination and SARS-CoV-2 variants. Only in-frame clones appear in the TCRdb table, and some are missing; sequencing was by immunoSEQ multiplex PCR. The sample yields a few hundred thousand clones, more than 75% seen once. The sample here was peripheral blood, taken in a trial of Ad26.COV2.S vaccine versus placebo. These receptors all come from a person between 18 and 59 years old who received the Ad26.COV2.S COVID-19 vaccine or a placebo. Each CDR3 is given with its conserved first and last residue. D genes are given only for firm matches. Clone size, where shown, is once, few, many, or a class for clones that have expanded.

TGTGCCAGCAGCCAAGGGGGACAGATTAATTCACCCCTCCACTTT	CASSQGGQINSPLHF	TRBD1	NA	TRBV3-1/TRBV3-2	TRBJ1-6
TGTGCCAGCAGCGAAGCCAGGGGGGGGGTAGCTTTCTTT	CASSEARGGVAFF	TRBD1	NA	TRBV7-6	TRBJ1-1
TGTGCCATCGGAAATGGGGGAGGAGGGCAGTACTTC	CAIGNGGGGQYF	NA	NA	TRBV10-3	TRBJ2-7
TGTGCCACCAGTGATTTCGGGACAGGGGGCTTTGATACGCAGTATTTT	CATSDFGTGGFDTQYF	TRBD1	once	TRBV24-1	TRBJ2-3
TGCGCCAGCAGCGTGACAAGTAACACCGGGGAGCTGTTTTTT	CASSVTSNTGELFF	NA	NA	TRBV5-1	TRBJ2-2
TGCGCCAGCAGCTTGGGTCGGGACAAACCCTACAATGAGCAGTTCTTC	CASSLGRDKPYNEQFF	NA	once	TRBV5-1	TRBJ2-1
TGTGCCAGCAGTGGATTCCCGGGACAGGGGGCCGATCTGAACACTGAAGCTTTCTTT	CASSGFPGQGADLNTEAFF	TRBD1	once	TRBV2	TRBJ1-1
TGTGCCAGCAGTTACGGACAGAACACTGAAGCTTTCTTT	CASSYGQNTEAFF	NA	NA	TRBV12-3/TRBV12-4	TRBJ1-1
TGTGCCAGCAGCTTAGCGGGGACAGCCAACTATGGCTACACCTTC	CASSLAGTANYGYTF	TRBD1	NA	TRBV7-2	TRBJ1-2
TGTGCCAGCAGTTTACCGTCGGACAGGGCCAGGGGGAGGGCCAAAAACATTCAGTACTTC	CASSLPSDRARGRAKNIQYF	TRBD1	NA	TRBV28	TRBJ2-4
TGTGCCAGCAGCCACGACAGGATCTCTGGGGCCAACGTCCTGACTTTC	CASSHDRISGANVLTF	NA	NA	TRBV5-5	TRBJ2-6
TGTGCCAGCAGACCAGACACCGCCAATATAGCAAGAGATACGCAGTATTTT	CASRPDTANIARDTQYF	NA	once	TRBV11-2	TRBJ2-3
TGTGCCAGCAACCCTCGCGGGGGGCTCGACGAGCAGTACTTC	CASNPRGGLDEQYF	TRBD2	NA	TRBV9	TRBJ2-7
TGTGCCAGCAGCTTGGGGTGGGGGGAAGAGACCCAGTACTTC	CASSLGWGEETQYF	NA	NA	TRBV5-8	TRBJ2-5
TGTGCCAGCAGTCGGGACCTCGGGGCCTACGAGCAGTACTTC	CASSRDLGAYEQYF	NA	NA	TRBV25-1	TRBJ2-7
TGTGCCAGCTCACCGGGCAGGGTAGCTGTAGATACGCAGTATTTT	CASSPGRVAVDTQYF	NA	NA	TRBV18	TRBJ2-3
TGTGCCAGCAGGATGCCGGGACAGGACTCCTACGAGCAGTACTTC	CASRMPGQDSYEQYF	NA	NA	TRBV21-1	TRBJ2-7
TGCGCCAGCAGCTCGGGACTAGTGAACACCGGGGAGCTGTTTTTT	CASSSGLVNTGELFF	TRBD2	NA	TRBV5-1	TRBJ2-2
TGTGCCACCAGCAGAGATATGATGATTGGGTACGAGCAGTACTTC	CATSRDMMIGYEQYF	NA	NA	TRBV15	TRBJ2-7
TGTGCCAGCAGCGATTGGGGGAAGTACGAGCAGTACTTC	CASSDWGKYEQYF	NA	NA	TRBV7-2	TRBJ2-7
TGTGCCAGCAGTGAAGCAGCGGGGGGGCACGGGGAGCTGTTTTTT	CASSEAAGGHGELFF	TRBD2	NA	TRBV6-1	TRBJ2-2
TGTGCCAGCAGGGCCGACTCCTACGAGCAGTACTTC	CASRADSYEQYF	NA	NA	TRBV2	TRBJ2-7
TGTGCCAGCAGCGTAGGTTCGGGAGATTACTACGAGCAGTACTTC	CASSVGSGDYYEQYF	NA	once	TRBV9	TRBJ2-7
TGTGCCAGCAGTTCTGAACAGGGGAACTATGGCTACACCTTC	CASSSEQGNYGYTF	TRBD1	NA	TRBV28	TRBJ1-2
TGTGCCAGCAGCTCGTCTAGCGGGGGGGCCAAAGTTGAGCAGTTCTTC	CASSSSSGGAKVEQFF	TRBD2	NA	TRBV7-6	TRBJ2-1
TGTGTCAGAAGCCCAGGTGGACGGTTCGCCTACGAGCAGTACTTC	CVRSPGGRFAYEQYF	NA	NA	TRBV7-5	TRBJ2-7
TGTGCCAGCAGTTCACTCCTGACGCGTATCAATTCACCCCTCCACTTT	CASSSLLTRINSPLHF	NA	NA	TRBV6-2/TRBV6-3	TRBJ1-6
TGTGCCAGCAGCTTAAGGGGCAGGGTGGGCTCACCCCTCCACTTT	CASSLRGRVGSPLHF	NA	NA	TRBV7-9	TRBJ1-6
TGTGCCAGCAGCCAAGAAGAGGGAGCGGCGGAAAAACTGTTTTTT	CASSQEEGAAEKLFF	NA	many	TRBV4-2	TRBJ1-4
TGTGCCAGCAACCTAAGGGGGGGGACTGAAGCTTTCTTT	CASNLRGGTEAFF	NA	NA	TRBV5-4	TRBJ1-1
TGTGCCAGCAGTTACGGCGACTGGGGAGGCGGTGAGCAGTTCTTC	CASSYGDWGGGEQFF	NA	NA	TRBV6-6	TRBJ2-1
TGTGCCAGCAGTGTTCAGGACGGGATAGATACGCAGTATTTT	CASSVQDGIDTQYF	NA	NA	TRBV2	TRBJ2-3